Listed below are T cell receptor beta chains from one sample, sequenced in a study of T-cell memory formation after mild COVID-19. TCRdb processed the 5' RACE reads anew with MiXCR; each CDR3 protein has one entry. The sample lists about 350,000 distinct CDR3 sequences, 20% to 25% seen once, with roughly 23% in the top ten. Sequencing was carried out using PBMCs or a T cell subset sorted from them (not recorded which). The receptor set was obtained from a man younger than 35 who had mild COVID-19 (a few samples of this study predate the infection). Cell type and time point are not known. Each CDR3 is given with its conserved first and last residue. The D gene is left open where the match is weak. Size values are once, few and many counts, or a class for expanded clones, and some rows have none.

TGCAGCGTCACGGGACGTAGCTCCTACAATGAGCAGTTCTTC CSVTGRSSYNEQFF TRBV29-1 . TRBJ2-1 .
TGTGCCATCAGTGAGGACAGGGATCAGCCCCAGCATTTT CAISEDRDQPQHF TRBV10-3 TRBD1 TRBJ1-5 .
TGCGCCAGCAGCTTAGGTGCCCGGGGGGATTCGGATACGCAGTATTTT CASSLGARGDSDTQYF TRBV5-1 TRBD2 TRBJ2-3 few
TGTGCCAGCAGCTCCCCTTGGGGACTAGCGGGGGGTAAGGGTACGCAGTATTTT CASSSPWGLAGGKGTQYF TRBV7-2 TRBD2 TRBJ2-3 few
TGTGCCAGCAGTTACTTACAGGGATCTGAAGCTTTCTTT CASSYLQGSEAFF TRBV6-5 . TRBJ1-1 .
TGTGCCAGCAGTTACTACAGGATGGCGGACACTGAAGCTTTCTTT CASSYYRMADTEAFF TRBV6-5 . TRBJ1-1 few
TGTGCCAGCAGTGAACCGGGAGGGCCTAACTATGGCTACACCTTC CASSEPGGPNYGYTF TRBV25-1 . TRBJ1-2 few
TGTGCCAGCAGTGTCCGGGATGAGCAGTTCTTC CASSVRDEQFF TRBV6-1 . TRBJ2-1 .
TGCGCCAGCAGCCAAGATAGTGGGCTAGCGGCAACAGATACGCAGTATTTT CASSQDSGLAATDTQYF TRBV4-3 TRBD2 TRBJ2-3 .
TGTGCCAGCAGCTTAGCCGGCCGGGGAGCTATGAACACTGAAGCTTTCTTT CASSLAGRGAMNTEAFF TRBV7-9 . TRBJ1-1 few
TGCGCCAGCAGGACGGATTGGGGACCTTACGAGCAGTACTTC CASRTDWGPYEQYF TRBV5-1 . TRBJ2-7 few
TGCGCCAGCAGCTTGTCCACAAGCTACAATGAGCAGTTCTTC CASSLSTSYNEQFF TRBV5-1 . TRBJ2-1 few
TGTGCCAGCAATACATTCCGGGACAGGGTTGGTAATGAGCAGTTCTTC CASNTFRDRVGNEQFF TRBV6-2/TRBV6-3 TRBD1 TRBJ2-1 .
TGTGCCATACGGGGGAGGACAAACACTGAAGCTTTCTTT CAIRGRTNTEAFF TRBV2 . TRBJ1-1 .
TGTGCCAGCAGCTACATGAGGCCGGGTGAAGCTTTCTTT CASSYMRPGEAFF TRBV7-2 . TRBJ1-1 .
TGTGCCAGCAGTGAGTTAACTAGGTACAATGAGCAGTTCTTC CASSELTRYNEQFF TRBV2 . TRBJ2-1 .
TGCAGTGCTAGAGAAGGCAGTGGCAGGGGCTATGGCTACACCTTC CSAREGSGRGYGYTF TRBV20-1 . TRBJ1-2 .
TGCGCCAGCAGCTCGACAGGGTCTACCGGGGCCAACGTCCTGACTTTC CASSSTGSTGANVLTF TRBV5-1 TRBD1 TRBJ2-6 few
TGTGCCAGCAGCCCGAGGCGGGGTAGGTCCTACAATGAGCAGTTCTTC CASSPRRGRSYNEQFF TRBV7-2 . TRBJ2-1 .
TGTGCCACCAGCAGAGATGCCGGGGTGGAGACCCAGTACTTC CATSRDAGVETQYF TRBV15 . TRBJ2-5 .
TGTGCCTGGAGTTGGGGGACCGGGGAGCTGTTTTTT CAWSWGTGELFF TRBV30 . TRBJ2-2 .
TGTGCCAGCAGCTTGGCAGCGCCCGAGGCCCTCCACTTT CASSLAAPEALHF TRBV5-5 . TRBJ1-6 .
TGTGCCAGCAGCTCAAGAAATGAGACCCAGTACTTC CASSSRNETQYF TRBV7-9 . TRBJ2-5 few
TGCGCCAGCAGCACAGGAACAGGGGCTACGAACACCGGGGAGCTGTTTTTT CASSTGTGATNTGELFF TRBV5-1 TRBD1 TRBJ2-2 few
TGTGCCAGCAGCTCGAGGTCCGGCGGGGACACTGAAGCTTTCTTT CASSSRSGGDTEAFF TRBV5-4 . TRBJ1-1 .
TGTGCCAGCACCAGAGGACTAGCGGGGCGGAATGAGCAGTTCTTC CASTRGLAGRNEQFF TRBV27 TRBD2 TRBJ2-1 few
TGTGCCACCAGTGATTTCTACAGGGGCACAGATACGCAGTATTTT CATSDFYRGTDTQYF TRBV24-1 . TRBJ2-3 few
TGTGCCAGCAGAACCGGACAGCCGAGCACAGATACGCAGTATTTT CASRTGQPSTDTQYF TRBV28 . TRBJ2-3 few
TGTGCCAGCAGCGTAGCCCCAGGGGTGGATGAGCAGTTCTTC CASSVAPGVDEQFF TRBV9 . TRBJ2-1 many
TGTGCCAGCAGTTACCGCGGGCGCGATGGCTACACCTTC CASSYRGRDGYTF TRBV6-5 . TRBJ1-2 .
TGTGCCGTACGGGATAACGGGGAGCTGTTTTTT CAVRDNGELFF TRBV2 . TRBJ2-2 .
TGTGCCAGCAGCCCTTATAGGGGGCCCGACACCGGGGAGCTGTTTTTT CASSPYRGPDTGELFF TRBV27 TRBD1 TRBJ2-2 .
TGTGCCAGCAGTTTTGGCGGGGGGGCCGTAGAGACCCAGTACTTC CASSFGGGAVETQYF TRBV28 TRBD2 TRBJ2-5 .
TGTGCCAGCTCACCCCGCGACAGGGCAGGTCAGCCCCAGCATTTT CASSPRDRAGQPQHF TRBV18 TRBD1 TRBJ1-5 .
TGTGCCAGCAGCTTAGCGGGGAGCTATGGCTACACCTTC CASSLAGSYGYTF TRBV5-6 . TRBJ1-2 many
TGTGCCAGCAGTGAGACTAGCGGGTTTATCGACGAGCAGTACTTC CASSETSGFIDEQYF TRBV2 TRBD2 TRBJ2-7 .
TGTGCCAGCAGCTCAACGAGGGGGGACAATGAGCAGTTCTTC CASSSTRGDNEQFF TRBV7-6 . TRBJ2-1 few
TGCAGCGTTGTTTTCCGGCAGGGCTACGAGCAGTACTTC CSVVFRQGYEQYF TRBV29-1 . TRBJ2-7 .
TGTGCCAGCAGCCAAATGGGGCTTGCGGCCGAGCAGTACTTC CASSQMGLAAEQYF TRBV4-2 . TRBJ2-7 .
TGTGCCAGCAGTTTGGGTCCGCTGCGTGGAGATACGCAGTATTTT CASSLGPLRGDTQYF TRBV12-3/TRBV12-4 . TRBJ2-3 .
TGTGCCAGCAGCCTGGACCTCCACGAGCAGTACTTC CASSLDLHEQYF TRBV7-2 . TRBJ2-7 .
TGCAGCGTTGCCCAGGGGGACAGGGGCGATACGCAGTATTTT CSVAQGDRGDTQYF TRBV29-1 TRBD1 TRBJ2-3 .
TGTGCCAGCAGTTACGTGGGGGGCCCCCAAGAGACCCAGTACTTC CASSYVGGPQETQYF TRBV6-2/TRBV6-3 . TRBJ2-5 .
TGTGCCAGCAGTTTAACACAGGGTGATGAAAAACTGTTTTTT CASSLTQGDEKLFF TRBV12-3/TRBV12-4 . TRBJ1-4 .
TGCGCCAGCAGCTTACCGGCGGAAGAGACCCAGTACTTC CASSLPAEETQYF TRBV5-1 . TRBJ2-5 few
TGTGCCAGCAGTTACTCGAGACAGAGCACCGGGGAGCTGTTTTTT CASSYSRQSTGELFF TRBV6-5 . TRBJ2-2 once
TGTGCCAGCAGCCTGGGACTAGGGGGAGAGCAGTTCTTC CASSLGLGGEQFF TRBV6-2/TRBV6-3 TRBD2 TRBJ2-1 few
TGTGCCAGCAGCTTAGGGGTTGGACTAGCTGACGAGCAGTACTTC CASSLGVGLADEQYF TRBV7-6 TRBD2 TRBJ2-7 .
TGTGCCAGCAGCCTCCTGGACCGATGGAACACTGAAGCTTTCTTT CASSLLDRWNTEAFF TRBV5-6 . TRBJ1-1 .
TGCAGCGTTAGGGGAGAGGGGTCTGGGGCCAACGTCCTGACTTTC CSVRGEGSGANVLTF TRBV29-1 . TRBJ2-6 .
TGCGCCAGCAGCCAAGAGTACAGGGGGAATCAGCCCCAGCATTTT CASSQEYRGNQPQHF TRBV4-3 TRBD1 TRBJ1-5 few
TGTGCCAGCAGCGAAACCCCCCAGGGGGCGGACGGGGAGCTGTTTTTT CASSETPQGADGELFF TRBV9 TRBD1 TRBJ2-2 .
TGTGCCACCAGCTTCCCTAGGGCAGATACGCAGTATTTT CATSFPRADTQYF TRBV15 . TRBJ2-3 .
TGCGCCAGCAGCTTGAAGGGAGCGGCCAACACTGAAGCTTTCTTT CASSLKGAANTEAFF TRBV5-1 . TRBJ1-1 once
TGTGCCATCAGCCGGGAAGGGGGGGCTCCCTACGAGCAGTACTTC CAISREGGAPYEQYF TRBV3-1 . TRBJ2-7 .
TGTGCCAGCAGCTTTCCGACCTGGACTAGCGGGGGGAGTCCCCTACAGTACTTC CASSFPTWTSGGSPLQYF TRBV7-3 TRBD2 TRBJ2-5 few
TGTGCCAGCTCAAGAGGACTAGCGGGGAACACCGGGGAGCTGTTTTTT CASSRGLAGNTGELFF TRBV18 TRBD2 TRBJ2-2 few